A selection of T cell receptor beta chains follows, all from one sample in a study of early T cells in non-severe SARS-CoV-2 infection. Using its own MiXCR run on the 5' RACE reads, TCRdb lists one record per CDR3 protein. The top ten hold about 5.5% of the sample, which has around 40,000 distinct CDR3 sequences, about 6.3% seen once. Sequencing was performed on whole blood. The source is an adult who was a healthcare worker with PCR-confirmed SARS-CoV-2 infection or an uninfected control (not recorded which). The CDR3 runs from the conserved cysteine through the conserved F or W. The D gene is left open where the match is weak. Some rows mark clone size as missing; the rest say once, few, many or name a class of expanded clone.

abundance	j_gene	v_gene	d_gene	CDR3nt	CDR3aa
many	TRBJ2-2	TRBV6-2/TRBV6-3	-	TGTGCCAGCAGCGGCGAGTTATCCACGAACACCGGGGAGCTGTTTTTT	CASSGELSTNTGELFF
-	TRBJ1-1	TRBV5-4	-	TGTGCCAGCAGCCAGAAAGATGGAACTGAAGCTTTCTTT	CASSQKDGTEAFF
-	TRBJ1-5	TRBV12-3/TRBV12-4	-	TGTGCCAGCAGTTTAATTTCAGATCAGCCCCAGCATTTT	CASSLISDQPQHF
many	TRBJ2-2	TRBV6-2/TRBV6-3	-	TGTGCCAGCAGTGGGCGGACGGAGAACACCGGGGAGCTGTTTTTT	CASSGRTENTGELFF
many	TRBJ2-7	TRBV20-1	TRBD1	TGCAGTGCTTCGGGACAGTTTTTTTACGAGCAGTACTTC	CSASGQFFYEQYF
many	TRBJ1-2	TRBV19	-	TGTGCCAGTAGTCCCTCCACGACAGCTAACTATGGCTACACCTTC	CASSPSTTANYGYTF
few	TRBJ1-1	TRBV11-2	-	TGTGCCAGCAGCTTTCGTCCCGGGAGAGCTTTCTTT	CASSFRPGRAFF
few	TRBJ1-2	TRBV5-4	-	TGTGCCAGCAGCCTCCCCGGCACAGTGCATGGCTACACCTTC	CASSLPGTVHGYTF
many	TRBJ1-4	TRBV20-1	-	TGCAGTGCAACCGTTAGAGGGAATGAAAAACTGTTTTTT	CSATVRGNEKLFF
many	TRBJ1-5	TRBV28	-	TGTGCCAGCAGGGGAAATTTACAGCCCCAGCATTTT	CASRGNLQPQHF
many	TRBJ2-7	TRBV7-6	TRBD1	TGTGCCAGCAGCTTAAAAGCAGGGGGTGGGGTCTACGAGCAGTACTTC	CASSLKAGGGVYEQYF
many	TRBJ2-6	TRBV11-3	-	TGTGCCAGCAGCTCAGATCATATGGGAGCTGGGGCCAACGTCCTGACTTTC	CASSSDHMGAGANVLTF
many	TRBJ2-7	TRBV12-3/TRBV12-4	TRBD1	TGTGCCAGCAGTAGACAGGGGCACTCCTACGAGCAGTACTTC	CASSRQGHSYEQYF
few	TRBJ2-7	TRBV7-2	TRBD1	TGTGCCAGCAGCTTAGTAGGGACAGGGGACTACGAGCAGTACTTC	CASSLVGTGDYEQYF
few	TRBJ2-3	TRBV20-1	TRBD2	TGCAGTGCTAGAGATCTTAGCGGGGTTAGCACAGATACGCAGTATTTT	CSARDLSGVSTDTQYF
-	TRBJ1-5	TRBV6-5	-	TGTGCCAGCCGAGACGGCAATCAGCCCCAGCATTTT	CASRDGNQPQHF
few	TRBJ2-2	TRBV12-3/TRBV12-4	TRBD1	TGTGCCAGCAGCCCTCGACAGGGGAGGACCGGGGAGCTGTTTTTT	CASSPRQGRTGELFF
few	TRBJ2-2	TRBV6-5	TRBD1	TGTGCCAGCAGCAACAGGGGCGCGAACACCGGGGAGCTGTTTTTT	CASSNRGANTGELFF